This TCR beta chain was recovered during a study of glioma-infiltrating T cells after dendritic cell vaccination. Whole-study context: Dendritic cell vaccine was injected intradermally three times, biweekly.

Clones were read by immunoSEQ multiplex PCR, and TCRdb kept only the in-frame ones, dropping some. The sample includes tens of thousands of clones, roughly 87% of them seen just once. Study-level results: Estimated pretreatment TIL content predicted outcome after dendritic cell vaccination.

This clone has only one observation. The antigen is unknown. The CDR3 is 11 amino acids. V lost 6 bases and J lost 6, with 9 bases in between. The germline V gene encodes CDR1 DFQATT and CDR2 SNEGSKA (reference sequence). Selection required adequate fresh-frozen tumor tissue plus more than two years' survival data. PBMC sampling occurred before vaccination, two weeks after the third dose, and at progression. The TCR comes from a human donor with glioblastoma. The starting material was blood, obtained before dendritic cell vaccination. The chain couples TRBV20-1 to TRBJ2-1; weak D call: TRBD2 (6 bases). Written as DNA, the CDR3 is TGCAGTGCGTGGGGAGGCAATGAGCAGTTCTTC. Its translation is CSAWGGNEQFF.